One sample yielded the 5 T cell receptor beta chains listed below, sequenced in a study of blood T cell repertoires in COVID-19. TCRdb keeps only in-frame clones here, not all; method: immunoSEQ multiplex PCR. Of under 150,000 clones listed, roughly 69% are singletons. The sample was peripheral blood. These receptors were obtained from an older woman with acute or convalescent COVID-19.

The CDR3 protein is CASRSGVEQPQHF. The CDR3 region has the DNA TGTGCCAGCAGGTCAGGGGTAGAGCAGCCCCAGCATTTT. This rearrangement joins TRBV6-5 to TRBJ1-5; D might be TRBD1 (6 bases). CDR3 size: 13 residues. Germline V CDR1 and CDR2: MNHEY, SVGAGI. The ends were cut back, 6 bases at V and 7 bases at J, with 13 bases in the middle.

This clone was found a few times. The CDR3 nucleotides read TGCAGCTCGATCAGGGGGCGGAATGAGCAGTTCTTC. This gives the protein CSSIRGRNEQFF. This chain connects TRBV29-1 to TRBJ2-1; 8 nucleotides agree with TRBD1. Germline CDR1 is SQVTM and CDR2 is ANQGSEA. Trimming at V came to 8 bases and at J to 7 bases, leaving 7 bases not matched to a gene. The CDR3 extends over 12 amino acids.

The V call is TRBV5-6, the J call TRBJ1-2; possible D gene TRBD1, 5 bases. Germline V CDR1 and CDR2: SGHDT, YYEEEE. The V end was cut by 0 bases, the J end by 3 bases, with 9 bases between. The CDR3 covers 14 residues. The CDR3 bases are TGTGCCAGCAGCTTGGGTAGGGGCGACTATGGCTACACCTTC. Protein product: CASSLGRGDYGYTF.

This clone was seen once. The chain carries TRBV18 and TRBJ1-3, with 11 nucleotides matching TRBD1. After removal of 11 bases from V and 0 bases from J, the junction contained 3 bases not matched to a gene. Germline CDR1 KGHSH, CDR2 LQKENI. This CDR3 contains 14 residues. CDR3 nucleotides: TGTGCCTCTGGGACAGGGGGCTCTGGAAACACCATATATTTT. Its protein product is CASGTGGSGNTIYF.

This clone was recorded a few times. CDR3 sequence reads: CASRTDRGYPDEQFF. CDR3 in DNA: TGTGCCAGCAGGACGGACAGGGGGTATCCAGATGAGCAGTTCTTC. The chain uses TRBV28 and TRBJ2-1; 10 positions match TRBD1. This CDR3 contains 15 residues. CDR1 and CDR2 (germline): MDHEN, SYDVKM. J lost 8 bases, V lost 6 bases, and 10 bases had no gene match.